This passage covers 30 T cell receptor beta chains from one sample sequenced in a study of Graves' ophthalmopathy and Graves' hyperthyroidism. RNA transcripts were the source from which TCR beta CDR3 regions were amplified. HTBI primers were employed in first-round RT-PCR, then a second-round multiplex PCR followed. TCRdb re-derived calls from the multiplex PCR reads in MiXCR, one entry per CDR3 protein. The table shows about 550,000 distinct CDR3 sequences, with under 45% occurring only once. Sequences were obtained from peripheral blood or thyroid tissue (not recorded which). Receptors originate from an adult man with Graves' hyperthyroidism.

The J gene is TRBJ2-7, the V gene TRBV10-1, with 11 bases matching TRBD1. The germline gives CDR1 WNHNN, CDR2 SYGVQD (reference sequence). V lost 3 bases and J lost 9; bases outside the gene matches: 13. The CDR3 is 16 residues long. This CDR3 is CASSDGQGAGGPVQYF. CDR3 nucleotide sequence: TGCGCCAGCAGTGACGGACAGGGGGCGGGAGGGCCGGTGCAGTACTTC.

In its sample, this clonotype was seen many times. The rearrangement joins TRBV5-1 to TRBJ1-1; no reliable D call. Trimming left V 5 bases short and J 0 bases short, with 8 bases between. CDR3 length: 13 residues. Germline values: CDR1 SGHRS, CDR2 YFSETQ. The CDR3 loop is CASRFWMNTEAFF. The CDR3, as DNA: TGCGCCAGCAGGTTTTGGATGAACACTGAAGCTTTCTTT.

The chain is built from TRBV27 and TRBJ1-2, with D maybe TRBD1 (5 bases). Trimming cost V 6 bases and J 8 bases, with 13 bases left between them. The CDR3 totals 12 residues. Per germline, CDR1 MNHEY and CDR2 SMNVEV (reference sequence). The CDR3 loop reads CASSGGSVGYTF. The CDR3 region has the DNA TGTGCCAGCAGCGGGGGGAGTGTCGGCTACACCTTC.

This clonotype has at least ten counts. The V gene is TRBV7-9, the J gene TRBJ1-4; a possible D gene is TRBD1 (5 bases). This CDR3 is 18 amino acids long. Trimming shortened V by 0 bases and J by 0 bases, and 14 bases separated the two germline ends. The V gene's germline CDR1 is SEHNR and CDR2 FQNEAQ (reference sequence). The CDR3 here is CASSLAVSGVATNEKLFF. The CDR3 bases are TGTGCCAGCAGCTTAGCGGTCTCGGGGGTTGCAACTAATGAAAAACTGTTTTTT.

Turning to this clonotype: An end of the junction differs from the germline gene, which may be a read error. V usage is TRBV6-5 and J usage is TRBJ1-5, with D hard to call. Germline CDR1 reads MNHEY; CDR2 reads SVGAGI. CDR3 size: 15 residues. This chain's CDR3 is CTSSYSIGLGQPQHF. CDR3 DNA: TGTACCAGCAGTTACTCGATTGGGTTGGGCCAGCCCCAGCATTTT.

In its sample, this clonotype was seen many times. J is TRBJ1-1 and V is TRBV7-2; possibly TRBD1 for D (6 bases). The length of the CDR3 is 14 residues. The germline V and J ends were trimmed by 5 bases and 0 bases, with 10 bases remaining between them. Per the germline V gene, CDR1 is SGHTA and CDR2 is FQGNSA. CDR3: CASSPGHMNTEAFF. The DNA of the CDR3 is TGTGCCAGCAGCCCGGGACATATGAACACTGAAGCTTTCTTT.

This clonotype was seen ten or more times. The V and J genes are TRBV12-3 or TRBV12-4 and TRBJ1-2; 8 positions agree with TRBD1. The CDR3 spans 14 residues. V shed 3 bases, J shed 8 bases, and the junction held 8 bases outside the gene matches. The CDR3 protein is CASSLGDRQGGYTF. Here the CDR3 DNA reads TGTGCCAGCAGTTTGGGGGACAGGCAAGGAGGCTACACCTTC.

The chain links TRBV25-1 to TRBJ2-7; TRBD2 aligns across 10 bases. Germline assignment: CDR1 MGHDK and CDR2 SYGVNS. The CDR3 has 12 residues. V was clipped by 8 bases and J by 2 bases; unmatched bases: 0. Here the CDR3 reads CASGLAAYEQYF. CDR3 nucleotide sequence: TGTGCCAGCGGACTAGCGGCCTACGAGCAGTACTTC.

This clonotype has a count of ten or more. One junction end disagrees with the germline gene, perhaps due to a read error. The chain has TRBV3-1 and TRBJ1-2; TRBD1 aligns across 12 bases. The germline V gene has CDR1 LGHDT and CDR2 YNNKEL (reference sequence). There are 13 residues in the CDR3. In nucleotides, the CDR3 is TGTGCCAGCAGCGACACCGGGACAGGGGGCTCCGCCTTC. Translation: CASSDTGTGGSAF.

The chain combines TRBV2 with TRBJ2-5; TRBD1 aligns across 10 bases. CDR1 and CDR2 (germline): SNHLY, FYNNEI. The length of the CDR3 is 13 residues. V gave up 9 bases and J gave up 5 bases; unmatched junction bases: 6. The DNA for the CDR3 is TGTGCCAGAGGGACAGGGGCGGGCGAGACCCAGTACTTC. Translation: CARGTGAGETQYF.

This clonotype appeared many times. The chain recombines TRBV29-1 with TRBJ1-1; D possibly corresponds to TRBD1 (5 bases). Germline V CDR1 and CDR2: SQVTM, ANQGSEA. V was clipped by 6 bases and J by 7 bases, with 9 bases between them. CDR3 length: 10 residues. CDR3 residues: CSVGEFEAFF. The CDR3 region has the DNA TGCAGCGTAGGGGAGTTTGAAGCTTTCTTT.

V is TRBV10-3 and J is TRBJ2-1, with TRBD2 matching 7 bases. V shed 4 bases, J shed 1 base, and the junction held 13 bases outside the gene matches. The CDR3 is made up of 18 amino acids. The germline V gene has CDR1 ENHRY and CDR2 SYGVKD. DNA of the CDR3: TGTGCCATCAGTGTGTTATTCCCGACTAGCATGTCCTACAATGAGCAGTTCTTC. Protein product: CAISVLFPTSMSYNEQFF.

This clonotype has ten or more counts. The chain couples TRBV4-1 to TRBJ1-5, with D possibly TRBD1 on 6 matching bases. Trimming shortened V by 1 base and J by 6 bases, and 16 bases separated the two germline ends. Germline lookup yields CDR1 MGHRA and CDR2 YSYEKL. The CDR3 is 16 residues long. The CDR3 is CASSQVWRGNGQPQHF. In DNA, the CDR3 is TGCGCCAGCAGCCAAGTTTGGAGGGGGAACGGTCAGCCCCAGCATTTT.

There are many counts of this clonotype. V usage is TRBV7-8 and J usage is TRBJ2-7; no clear D. The CDR3 extends over 15 amino acids. With 2 bases removed from V and 0 bases from J, the gap between germline ends came to 11 bases. In germline, CDR1 is SGHVS, CDR2 FQNEAQ. This CDR3 reads CASSLSGQSSYEQYF. In nucleotides, the CDR3 is TGTGCCAGCAGCTTATCTGGGCAGAGCTCCTACGAGCAGTACTTC.

This clonotype showed up just a few times. The V gene is TRBV9, the J gene TRBJ1-3, with D unresolved. This CDR3 is built from 11 residues. V lost 4 bases to trimming and J lost 11 bases, with 10 bases between them. CDR1 SGDLS and CDR2 YYNGEE come from the germline V gene. The CDR3 region has the DNA TGTGCCAGCAGCAATACTGAGGCCATATATTTT. The encoded protein is CASSNTEAIYF. Full variable domain (rest looked up from reference TRBV9 and TRBJ1-3): DSGVTQTPKHLITATGQRVTLRCSPRSGDLSVYWYQQSLDQGLQFLIQYYNGEERAKGNILERFSAQQFPDLHSELNLSSLELGDSALYFCASSNTEAIYFGEGSWLTVV.

This clonotype appeared a single time. This may be a read error: a much more frequent sequence differs by one nucleotide. The J gene is TRBJ1-6, the V gene TRBV9; D is unclear. V was pared by 0 bases and J by 7 bases, with 11 bases between. This CDR3 has 15 residues. Germline values: CDR1 SGDLS, CDR2 YYNGEE. Here the CDR3 DNA reads TGTGCCAGCAGCGTAGATTACAGTAAGAATTCACCCCTCCACTTT. It translates to CASSVDYSKNSPLHF. Full variable domain (remainder filled in from reference TRBV9 and TRBJ1-6): DSGVTQTPKHLITATGQRVTLRCSPRSGDLSVYWYQQSLDQGLQFLIQYYNGEERAKGNILERFSAQQFPDLHSELNLSSLELGDSALYFCASSVDYSKNSPLHFGNGTRLTVT.

On this clonotype: Sequence at one end of the junction differs from germline and may be a read error. The chain recombines TRBV19 with TRBJ2-2; D gene ambiguous. CDR1 is LNHDA and CDR2 is SQIVND in the germline V gene (reference sequence). The CDR3 runs to 15 residues. The CDR3 sequence: CASSTKLGTHNEQFF. The CDR3 DNA sequence: TGTGCCAGTAGTACGAAATTGGGAACTCACAATGAGCAGTTTTTT.

Ten or more counts support this clonotype. V gene TRBV10-2 combines with J gene TRBJ2-7, with TRBD1 identical over 8 bases. Germline CDR1 WSHSY, CDR2 SAAADI. The CDR3 is 13 residues long. J lost 3 bases, V lost 7 bases, and 5 bases had no gene match. The CDR3 loop is CASKPGGSYEQYF. The CDR3 DNA reads TGCGCCAGCAAACCAGGGGGCAGCTACGAGCAGTACTTC.

In regard to this clonotype: This likely comes from a read error, as the CDR3 has no conserved phenylalanine or tryptophan at its end. The chain employs TRBV2 and TRBJ2-2, with a possible D match to TRBD1 (5 bases). The CDR3 is made up of 14 amino acids. Germline V gene lookup returns CDR1 SNHLY and CDR2 FYNNEI. V dropped 7 bases and J dropped 4 bases, with 13 bases sitting between them. The CDR3 protein is CASKAGSTTGELFL. CDR3 sequence (DNA): TGTGCCAGCAAGGCAGGGTCGACCACCGGGGAGCTGTTTCTT.

In the case of this clonotype: At one boundary the junction diverges from the germline segment, which might be a read error. The V call is TRBV20-1, the J call TRBJ1-1; 9 nucleotides align to TRBD1. The CDR3 is 16 amino acids. CDR1 and CDR2 (germline): DFQATT, SNEGSKA (reference sequence). In DNA, the CDR3 is TGCAGTGCTAGACCGGGACAGGGATTCGCGGACACTGAGGCTTTCTTT. Its protein is CSARPGQGFADTEAFF.

The V and J genes are TRBV24-1 and TRBJ2-7, with TRBD1 matching 10 bases. The CDR3 is made up of 13 amino acids. Germline CDR1 reads KGHDR; CDR2 reads SFDVKD. V was clipped by 5 bases and J by 3 bases; unmatched bases: 0. The CDR3 spells CATSGDRGYEQYF. Written as DNA, the CDR3 is TGTGCCACCAGTGGGGACAGGGGCTACGAGCAGTACTTC.

This clonotype was counted only a few times. CDR3 loop: CAWGRNQPQHF. CDR3 nucleotide sequence: TGTGCCTGGGGACGCAATCAGCCCCAGCATTTT. The chain combines TRBV30 with TRBJ1-5; no firm D call. Trimming left V 5 bases short and J 2 bases short, with 4 bases between. The CDR3 loop spans 11 amino acids. The germline V gene encodes CDR1 GTSNPN and CDR2 SVGIG (reference sequence).

The V call is TRBV10-2, the J call TRBJ1-5; 9 bases agree with TRBD1. From germline, CDR1 is WSHSY and CDR2 SAAADI. This CDR3 has 14 residues. With V trimmed by 2 bases and J by 6 bases, 2 bases remained unmatched. Here the CDR3 DNA reads TGCGCCAGCAGTGAGGAGGACAGGGGTCAGCCCCAGCATTTT. It yields the protein CASSEEDRGQPQHF.

This clonotype was observed at least ten times. This chain connects TRBV15 to TRBJ2-7, with a weak D call TRBD2 (7 bases). V was trimmed by 8 bases and J by 7 bases, leaving 21 bases between them. The length of the CDR3 is 14 residues. Germline assignment: CDR1 LNHNV and CDR2 YYDKDF (reference sequence). The CDR3 nucleotides are TGTGCCACCGCACTCCGTGGGGGGGCGCGGGAGCAGTACTTC. It yields the protein CATALRGGAREQYF. Complete variable domain (other parts from reference TRBV15 and TRBJ2-7): DAMVIQNPRYQVTQFGKPVTLSCSQTLNHNVMYWYQQKSSQAPKLLFHYYDKDFNNEADTPDNFQSRRPNTSFCFLDIRSPGLGDTAMYLCATALRGGAREQYFGPGTRLTVT.

A remark on this clonotype: A read error is possible here, since a much larger clone lies one base away. V and J are TRBV15 and TRBJ1-5, with a weak D call TRBD1 (6 bases). Looked up from germline, CDR1 is LNHNV and CDR2 is YYDKDF (reference sequence). The CDR3 is 15 amino acids. The CDR3 region has the DNA TGTGCCATCAGCAGAGATAACAGGGTCCAGCAGCCCCAGCATTTT. Translating it yields CAISRDNRVQQPQHF.

The V gene is TRBV19, the J gene TRBJ2-1; 11 bases line up with TRBD1. Germline lookup yields CDR1 LNHDA and CDR2 SQIVND (reference sequence). V lost 4 bases to trimming and J lost 8 bases; unmatched junction nucleotides: 7. The length of the CDR3 is 15 residues. The CDR3 is CASSKPGQGVYEQFF. CDR3 sequence (DNA): TGTGCCAGTAGTAAACCGGGACAGGGGGTCTATGAGCAGTTCTTC.

This clonotype was seen at least ten times. The chain is built from TRBV11-2 and TRBJ2-5; D call uncertain. Trimming cost V 1 base and J 5 bases, with 11 bases left between them. This CDR3 contains 14 residues. Germline CDR1 SGHAT, CDR2 FQNNGV. CDR3 sequence (DNA): TGTGCCAGCAGCTTAGTGGCAGACGGCGAGACCCAGTACTTC. It translates to CASSLVADGETQYF.

The rearrangement uses TRBV5-6 and TRBJ2-7, with 10 bases lining up with TRBD2. CDR1 and CDR2 from the germline V gene are SGHDT and YYEEEE. J was trimmed by 3 bases and V by 3 bases; bases with no gene match: 9. The CDR3 loop spans 16 amino acids. Here the CDR3 DNA reads TGTGCCAGCAGCTCAGGACTAGCGGTGGGCGGCTACGAGCAGTACTTC. It is translated as CASSSGLAVGGYEQYF.

In its sample, this clonotype was seen many times. V is TRBV2 and J is TRBJ1-6; D call uncertain. V was pared by 2 bases and J by 11 bases, with 10 bases between. Germline CDR1 SNHLY, CDR2 FYNNEI. This CDR3 has 13 residues. The CDR3: CASSEPPIAPLHF. The CDR3 DNA follows: TGTGCCAGCAGTGAACCCCCCATCGCACCCCTCCACTTT.

This chain joins TRBV6-5 and TRBJ2-3; 7 bases align to TRBD1. Germline lookup yields CDR1 MNHEY and CDR2 SVGAGI. This CDR3 has 14 residues. V was clipped by 2 bases and J by 8 bases; unmatched bases: 7. The CDR3, as DNA: TGTGCCAGCAGTTACGTTGAGGGGGCAGGTACGCAGTATTTT. Protein product: CASSYVEGAGTQYF.